The present TCR beta chain was sequenced within a study of Ad26.COV2.S vaccination and SARS-CoV-2 variants. Study-wide background: Within the COV1001 Ad26.COV2.S trial arm, the donor was enrolled. Dosing was one shot or two shots 56 days apart.

Study-wide points: An underestimation of total T cell responses may have resulted from the TCR breadth and depth analyses. Recipients of either vaccine or placebo displayed similar breadth of non-spike TCRs.

Treatment given: roughly 18 received Ad26.COV2.S at low or high dose, single or two shots; about 5 received placebo; per-sample allocation not given. Sampling happened 63 days after the first vaccine or placebo injection. Data came from immunoSEQ multiplex PCR; TCRdb stores just in-frame clones and leaves some out. Among 300,000 to 350,000 clones listed, about nine tenths were seen once. With 6 bases removed from V and 9 bases from J, the gap between germline ends came to 9 bases. This CDR3 spans 12 amino acids. Notes on this clone: Antigen specificity is unknown.

The sequences come from peripheral blood, collected in a trial of Ad26.COV2.S vaccine versus placebo. The chain is built from TRBV12-3 or TRBV12-4 and TRBJ1-6; no firm D call. The receptor was derived from a person aged 18-60 years who received the Ad26.COV2.S COVID-19 vaccine or a placebo. For the CDR3, the DNA is TGTGCCAGCAGACCAGAGGGTTCACCCCTCCACTTT. It is translated as CASRPEGSPLHF.